This TCR beta chain was profiled in a study of Tregs in tolerant kidney transplant recipients. Unstimulated Tregs (CD4+CD25+CD127-) and CD4+CD25- non-Tregs were sorted from PBMCs. Produced via immunoSEQ multiplex PCR; TCRdb's table is partial and in-frame only. The sample contains 110,000 or so clones, around 91% of which appear only once. About this clone: Its antigen is unknown.

The CDR3 sequence is 13 residues long. Germline lookup yields CDR1 SNHLY and CDR2 FYNNEI. The germline V and J ends were trimmed by 6 bases and 7 bases, with 15 bases remaining between them. The study, taken as a whole, reports: The small number of patients limits these findings pending further validation. This study did not directly address biological reproducibility.

The clonotype originates from a human donor in good health. Sequencing input: CD4+ T cells from blood. The chain links TRBV2 to TRBJ1-2; possibly TRBD1 for D (6 bases). The CDR3 region has the DNA TGTGCCAGCAGGGCACAGGGAAATGGTGGCTACACCTTC. Protein sequence: CASRAQGNGGYTF.